These 29 T cell receptor beta chains were all obtained from the same sample, sequenced in a study of cytomegalovirus exposure and HLA in healthy donors. Amplification used 60 Vbeta primers and 13 Jbeta primers. This table comes from immunoSEQ multiplex PCR, and its TCRdb copy is limited to in-frame clones, with some not included. The profile shows approximately 140,000 clones, about 80% of them singletons. Sequenced sample: PBMCs. The receptors here all came from a woman aged 40-49 years in good health and CMV-seronegative.

This clone was counted only a few times. This rearrangement joins TRBV28 to TRBJ2-3; 9 nucleotides match TRBD2. Germline CDR1 and CDR2: MDHEN and SYDVKM. With 2 bases clipped from V and 4 bases from J, the junction kept 4 bases outside the gene matches. The CDR3 sequence is 15 residues long. The chain's CDR3 is CASSLGTSFPDTQYF. The CDR3 bases are TGTGCCAGCAGTTTAGGGACTAGCTTCCCAGATACGCAGTATTTT. The full variable domain, its missing parts supplied by reference TRBV28 and TRBJ2-3, is DVKVTQSSRYLVKRTGEKVFLECVQDMDHENMFWYRQDPGLGLRLIYFSYDVKMKEKGDIPEGYSVSREKKERFSLILESASTNQTSMYLCASSLGTSFPDTQYFGPGTRLTVL.

A note on this clone: Distinct nucleotide sequences in the sample also encode this CDR3. The J gene is TRBJ2-1, the V gene TRBV18; 9 bases line up with TRBD1. V gave up 3 bases and J gave up 2 bases; unmatched junction bases: 2. Germline CDR1 reads KGHSH; CDR2 reads LQKENI. The CDR3 consists of 15 residues. For the CDR3, the DNA is TGTGCCAGCTCACCGGGACAGGGACCCTACAATGAGCAGTTCTTC. Protein product: CASSPGQGPYNEQFF.

The rearrangement joins TRBV15 to TRBJ2-3, with 7 bases fitting TRBD1. Looked up from germline, CDR1 is LNHNV and CDR2 is YYDKDF (reference sequence). The CDR3 is made up of 13 amino acids. Germline trimming cut 3 bases from V and 6 bases from J; bases unmatched to any gene: 3. The CDR3: CATSSSQGDTQYF. The CDR3 bases are TGTGCCACCAGCAGCTCACAGGGGGATACGCAGTATTTT.

In this sample, this clone turned up once. This sequence joins TRBV2 and TRBJ1-2; TRBD1 matches at 8 bases. Germline V gene sequence: CDR1 SNHLY, CDR2 FYNNEI. The CDR3 length is 17 residues. V shed 7 bases, J shed 4 bases, and the junction held 17 bases outside the gene matches. The DNA of the CDR3 is TGTGCCAGCACCGACAGGGGCGGGGCCTTGTCCACCTATGGCTACACCTTC. It is translated as CASTDRGGALSTYGYTF.

J is TRBJ2-7 and V is TRBV28; 7 nucleotides line up with TRBD2. CDR1 and CDR2 (germline): MDHEN, SYDVKM. CDR3 size: 14 residues. The V segment lost 6 bases and the J segment 2 bases; nucleotides outside the gene matches: 7. CDR3 region: CASRSTSAAYEQYF. CDR3 DNA: TGTGCCAGCAGGTCCACTAGCGCGGCCTACGAGCAGTACTTC.

The chain is built from TRBV6-5 and TRBJ1-2, with 10 bases matching TRBD1. There are 15 residues in the CDR3. The germline CDR1 and CDR2 sequences are MNHEY and SVGAGI. V trimming: 6 bases; J trimming: 5 bases; junction bases outside the gene matches: 9. The CDR3 reads CASRPTGGLNYGYTF. As DNA, the CDR3 is TGTGCCAGCAGGCCGACAGGGGGCTTGAATTATGGCTACACCTTC.

The chain recombines TRBV19 with TRBJ2-1, with TRBD2 as a possible D gene (6 bases). The CDR3 covers 16 residues. CDR1 is LNHDA, CDR2 SQIVND, per germline (reference sequence). The V end lost 5 bases, the J end lost 8 bases, and 22 bases lay between the germline ends. As DNA, the CDR3 is TGTGCCAGTAGTGCGGGAAAGGGTACTAGTCCCTATGAGCAGTTCTTC. The encoded protein is CASSAGKGTSPYEQFF.

The chain uses TRBV28 and TRBJ2-7, with TRBD2 matching over 7 bases. J lost 0 bases, V lost 4 bases, and 3 bases had no gene match. CDR1 MDHEN and CDR2 SYDVKM come from the germline V gene. CDR3 length equals 14 residues. The DNA for the CDR3 is TGTGCCAGCAGTTACCTAGCGGTCTCCTACGAGCAGTACTTC. It codes for CASSYLAVSYEQYF. Combining the CDR3 with reference TRBV28 and TRBJ2-7 gives the whole variable domain DVKVTQSSRYLVKRTGEKVFLECVQDMDHENMFWYRQDPGLGLRLIYFSYDVKMKEKGDIPEGYSVSREKKERFSLILESASTNQTSMYLCASSYLAVSYEQYFGPGTRLTVT.

The rearrangement joins TRBV28 to TRBJ2-7; a possible D gene is TRBD2 (6 bases). Germline CDR1 reads MDHEN; CDR2 reads SYDVKM. The V end lost 10 bases, the J end lost 5 bases, and 18 bases lay between the germline ends. This CDR3 is 13 amino acids long. The CDR3 DNA reads as TGTGCCACCGGATGGCGGGATGTCCACGAGCAGTACTTC. Its translation is CATGWRDVHEQYF.

The V gene is TRBV4-1, the J gene TRBJ2-3; D is ambiguous. There are 15 residues in the CDR3. Trimming left V 4 bases short and J 3 bases short, with 14 bases between. The germline CDR1 and CDR2 sequences are MGHRA and YSYEKL. This CDR3 reads CASSRLAVQTDTQYF. The CDR3 bases are TGCGCCAGCAGCCGCCTGGCGGTTCAAACAGATACGCAGTATTTT.

The genes are TRBV4-3 and TRBJ2-7; 9 nucleotides match TRBD2. Germline CDR1 reads LGHNA; CDR2 reads YSLEER. Losses at the gene ends were 2 bases for V and 0 bases for J; bases not matched to a gene: 5. The CDR3 is 16 amino acids. The CDR3, as DNA: TGCGCCAGCAGCCAAAAGCTAGCGGGAAACTCCTACGAGCAGTACTTC. As protein: CASSQKLAGNSYEQYF.

The chain employs TRBV19 and TRBJ2-1, with 9 bases fitting TRBD1. The V gene's germline CDR1 is LNHDA and CDR2 SQIVND (reference sequence). J lost 4 bases, V lost 0 bases, and 7 bases had no gene match. This CDR3 has 17 amino acids. The CDR3 nucleotides read TGTGCCAGTAGTATAGACGCCGGGGACAGGGCTTACAATGAGCAGTTCTTC. This gives the protein CASSIDAGDRAYNEQFF.

V gene TRBV2 combines with J gene TRBJ1-1; D remains unclear. This CDR3 spans 12 amino acids. The V gene lost 6 bases and the J gene lost 1 base, with 6 bases spanning the gap. CDR1 and CDR2 (germline): SNHLY, FYNNEI. The chain's CDR3 is CASRRRNTEAFF. For the CDR3, the DNA is TGTGCCAGCAGGCGAAGGAACACTGAAGCTTTCTTT.

The chain uses TRBV18 and TRBJ2-1; a possible D gene is TRBD1 (5 bases). CDR3 size: 16 residues. Trimming took 2 bases from V and 7 from J, leaving 18 bases between them. CDR1 and CDR2 from the germline V gene are KGHSH and LQKENI. For the CDR3, the DNA is TGTGCCAGCTCACCAGGGCAGGGCAGGACGCGAAATGAGCAGTTCTTC. It codes for CASSPGQGRTRNEQFF.

This clone was seen a handful of times. J is TRBJ1-4 and V is TRBV13; D is uncertain. The CDR3 covers 13 residues. Germline V gene sequence: CDR1 PRHDT, CDR2 FYEKMQ (reference sequence). Deletions cut 5 bases from V and 4 bases from J, with 8 bases between. CDR3 sequence reads: CASSGQNNEKLFF. In nucleotides, the CDR3 is TGTGCCAGCAGCGGTCAGAATAATGAAAAACTGTTTTTT.

The count of this clone is one. The V call is TRBV4-3, the J call TRBJ1-6; 8 bases line up with TRBD1. The CDR3 loop spans 18 amino acids. Germline assignment: CDR1 LGHNA and CDR2 YSLEER. The trim removed 3 bases at V and 1 base at J, leaving 8 bases unmatched. The CDR3 DNA reads as TGCGCCAGCAGCCAGGTGGTGACAGGGGAGTCCTATAATTCACCCCTCCACTTT. Its translation: CASSQVVTGESYNSPLHF.

The rearrangement joins TRBV4-3 to TRBJ1-4; unclear D gene. CDR1 is LGHNA and CDR2 is YSLEER in the germline V gene. V lost 4 bases and J 3 bases, leaving 15 bases between the germline ends. The CDR3 totals 16 residues. The CDR3 protein is CASSLVLGRANEKLFF. The CDR3 nucleotides are TGCGCCAGCAGCCTCGTTTTGGGGAGGGCTAATGAAAAACTGTTTTTT.

A single count supports this clone. The chain joins TRBV28 to TRBJ1-1; 9 bases match TRBD1. The CDR3 length is 15 residues. V was pared by 5 bases and J by 1 base, with 5 bases of the junction left unmatched. Germline CDR1 is MDHEN and CDR2 is SYDVKM. The CDR3 bases are TGTGCCAGCAGTGAACAGGGGGCATCGAACACTGAAGCTTTCTTT. Translating it yields CASSEQGASNTEAFF.

The chain uses TRBV4-1 and TRBJ1-4, with D maybe TRBD1 (5 bases). Germline-derived CDR1 and CDR2 are MGHRA and YSYEKL. CDR3 size: 15 residues. V was shortened by 1 base and J by 5 bases, with 11 bases between the two germline ends. CDR3 DNA sequence: TGCGCCAGCAGCCAAGTCGACAGAGAAAATGAAAAACTGTTTTTT. Residues: CASSQVDRENEKLFF.

The V gene is TRBV28, the J gene TRBJ2-1; D possibly corresponds to TRBD1 (5 bases). Trimming left V 4 bases short and J 8 bases short, with 18 bases between. The CDR3 has 15 amino acids. Germline V gene data show CDR1 as MDHEN and CDR2 as SYDVKM. CDR3 DNA: TGTGCCAGCAGTTACCCAGGGTTTTTCGGTCATGAGCAGTTCTTC. Translated, it gives CASSYPGFFGHEQFF.

V is TRBV10-3 and J is TRBJ1-5; 9 bases match TRBD1. CDR3 length: 14 amino acids. The germline V gene has CDR1 ENHRY and CDR2 SYGVKD. V was clipped by 6 bases and J by 5 bases; unmatched bases: 5. CDR3 nucleotide sequence: TGTGCCATCAGCCGAACAGGGGGCCATCAGCCCCAGCATTTT. Amino acids: CAISRTGGHQPQHF.

This sequence joins TRBV19 and TRBJ2-7; TRBD1 matches at 7 bases. The CDR3 is made up of 15 amino acids. Trimming removed 3 bases from V and 3 bases from J; junction bases left unmatched: 8. Germline values: CDR1 LNHDA, CDR2 SQIVND (reference sequence). This CDR3 is CASSISPGQIYEQYF. Here the CDR3 DNA reads TGTGCCAGTAGTATCTCCCCGGGACAGATCTACGAGCAGTACTTC.

The chain joins TRBV6-5 to TRBJ2-7; TRBD1 aligns across 10 bases. The trim removed 6 bases at V and 3 bases at J, leaving 8 bases unmatched. The CDR3 is 15 amino acids. Germline V gene sequence: CDR1 MNHEY, CDR2 SVGAGI. Here the CDR3 reads CASSDLGQGGYEQYF. CDR3 DNA: TGTGCCAGCAGCGATCTCGGACAGGGGGGCTACGAGCAGTACTTC.

This clone was counted between two and nine times. This sequence joins TRBV29-1 and TRBJ1-2; D ambiguous. Germline-derived CDR1 and CDR2 are SQVTM and ANQGSEA. V was pared by 0 bases and J by 5 bases, with 7 bases between. This CDR3 comprises 12 residues. This CDR3 is CSVEDGGYGYTF. The CDR3 region has the DNA TGCAGCGTTGAAGACGGAGGTTATGGCTACACCTTC.

The genes are TRBV30 and TRBJ1-2, with a weak D call TRBD1 (5 bases). CDR3 length: 16 amino acids. Germline V gives CDR1 GTSNPN, CDR2 SVGIG (reference sequence). V dropped 1 base and J dropped 3 bases, with 18 bases sitting between them. The chain's CDR3 is CAWSDAYVRGDYGYTF. As DNA, the CDR3 is TGTGCCTGGAGTGACGCTTATGTAAGGGGCGACTATGGCTACACCTTC.

The chain couples TRBV6-1 to TRBJ1-5, with 11 bases lining up with TRBD1. This CDR3 has 16 residues. In germline, CDR1 is MNHNS, CDR2 SASEGT. V shed 2 bases and J 7 bases; nucleotides not matched to a gene: 7. The CDR3 DNA reads TGTGCCAGCAGTGAAATCTGGACAGGGGGCCGGCAGCCCCAGCATTTT. The encoded protein is CASSEIWTGGRQPQHF.

This chain joins TRBV7-2 and TRBJ2-7; TRBD2 aligns across 8 bases. The junction had 5 bases not matched to a gene; V was cut back by 4 bases and J by 6 bases. This CDR3 has 13 amino acids. Germline-derived CDR1 and CDR2 are SGHTA and FQGNSA. The CDR3 sequence: CASSSGLATEQYF. DNA of the CDR3: TGTGCCAGCAGCTCAGGACTAGCAACCGAGCAGTACTTC.

This chain links TRBV19 with TRBJ1-5; no reliable D call. CDR3 size: 14 residues. Trimming removed 10 bases at V and 3 bases at J, with 16 bases between. The germline V gene has CDR1 LNHDA and CDR2 SQIVND (reference sequence). The CDR3 DNA sequence: TGTGCCACCCACCCCGGTCCTAACAATCAGCCCCAGCATTTT. This gives the protein CATHPGPNNQPQHF.

The chain is built from TRBV19 and TRBJ1-1; D may be TRBD1 (6 bases). Germline CDR1 is LNHDA and CDR2 is SQIVND (reference sequence). Between the trimmed V and J ends, which lost 7 bases and 6 bases, there was a span of 24 bases. The CDR3 covers 16 residues. The CDR3 DNA sequence: TGTGCCAGTACTATCCAGGGGATTAACCTGCGGTCTGAAGCTTTCTTT. Protein sequence: CASTIQGINLRSEAFF. The whole variable domain, filled in from reference TRBV19 and TRBJ1-1, reads DGGITQSPKYLFRKEGQNVTLSCEQNLNHDAMYWYRQDPGQGLRLIYYSQIVNDFQKGDIAEGYSVSREKKESFPLTVTSAQKNPTAFYLCASTIQGINLRSEAFFGQGTRLTVV.